This is a list of T cell receptor beta chains from one sample in a study of CD8 T cells in ankylosing spondylitis. TCRdb re-called the 5' RACE reads with MiXCR, one entry per CDR3 protein. The repertoire holds 350,000 or so distinct CDR3 sequences, with over 12% as singletons. The sequenced sample was blood, either unsorted or a sorted T cell fraction (not recorded which). The receptors here all came from a male donor with ankylosing spondylitis or in good health (not recorded which). Each CDR3 is given with its conserved first and last residue. The order of the fields is J gene, V gene, D gene, clone size, CDR3 DNA, CDR3 protein. The D gene is left open where the match is weak. Clone sizes are given selectively: once, few, many, or a class where the clone is expanded.

TRBJ2-3,TRBV24-1,NA,NA,TGTGCCACCAGTGGGGGGTCAGATACGCAGTATTTT,CATSGGSDTQYF
TRBJ2-3,TRBV10-3,NA,many,TGTGCCATCCGGGAATTACAGGGCGGCACAGATACGCAGTATTTT,CAIRELQGGTDTQYF
TRBJ2-6,TRBV6-5,NA,few,TGTGCCAGCAGTTACGAGGCTTTCGGGGTCTCTGGGGCCAACGTCCTGACTTTC,CASSYEAFGVSGANVLTF
TRBJ1-1,TRBV20-1,TRBD1,once,TGCAGTGCTAGAGCCTCGGCTCAGGACAGGCGACTGCGGGAGACCACTGAAGCTTTCTTT,CSARASAQDRRLRETTEAFF
TRBJ2-2,TRBV7-8,NA,few,TGTGCCAGCAGCTTAGGAGGACTGATTCCCGGGGAGCTGTTTTTT,CASSLGGLIPGELFF
TRBJ2-1,TRBV4-1,NA,NA,TGCGCCAGCAGCCAACCTGCCCACCGATTTGAGCAGTTCTTC,CASSQPAHRFEQFF
TRBJ1-1,TRBV4-1,NA,NA,TGCGCCAGCAGCCAAGACAGGGTTGGGAACACTGAAGCTTTCTTT,CASSQDRVGNTEAFF
TRBJ2-3,TRBV11-2,TRBD2,NA,TGTGCCAGCAGCTCTGTCAGGATCGGGACTAGCGGCTTCACAGATACGCAGTATTTT,CASSSVRIGTSGFTDTQYF
TRBJ2-5,TRBV11-3,TRBD2,NA,TGTGCCAGCAGCCGGGGGGATAGGGCTAACCAAGAGACCCAGTACTTC,CASSRGDRANQETQYF
TRBJ2-5,TRBV10-3,TRBD1,NA,TGTGCCATCAGTGAGCTATTGGACAGGGACGGATCCGCCCAGTACTTC,CAISELLDRDGSAQYF
TRBJ2-7,TRBV7-9,TRBD2,NA,TGTGCCAGCAATACGGGGGGGGGCCCCCTGGGCGAGCAGTACTTC,CASNTGGGPLGEQYF
TRBJ2-7,TRBV7-2,NA,few,TGTGCCAGCAGCGCCCCATCCGGGAGTAAAAACGAGCAGTACTTC,CASSAPSGSKNEQYF
TRBJ2-3,TRBV10-3,TRBD1,few,TGTGCCATCAGTGAGTCGATAGCGGGACAGGGGACAGATACGCAGTATTTT,CAISESIAGQGTDTQYF
TRBJ2-3,TRBV5-5,TRBD2,NA,TGTGCCAGCAGCTCCAGACTAGCTTCTACTGGTACAGATACGCAGTATTTT,CASSSRLASTGTDTQYF
TRBJ2-2,TRBV20-1,NA,NA,TGCAGTGCTAGAGATGGCGAGGTCGGGGAGCTGTTTTTT,CSARDGEVGELFF
TRBJ2-4,TRBV10-3,TRBD1,few,TGTGCCATCAGTGATGGACAGGGGGGGGCCAAAAACATTCAGTACTTC,CAISDGQGGAKNIQYF
TRBJ2-2,TRBV12-3/TRBV12-4,NA,many,TGTGCCAGCAGGAGCAAACAGGGCTCCGGGGAGCTGTTTTTT,CASRSKQGSGELFF
TRBJ2-7,TRBV4-1,TRBD2,few,TGCGCCAGCAGCCAAGATCGCGGACTAGCGGATACCTACGAGCAGTACTTC,CASSQDRGLADTYEQYF
TRBJ2-5,TRBV7-9,NA,NA,TGTGCCAGCAGCTTACTTGGCGGGACAGCGCAAAGGGGGACCCAGTACTTC,CASSLLGGTAQRGTQYF
TRBJ2-7,TRBV5-1,TRBD2,NA,TGCGCCAGCAGCTTGGACGATAGCGGGATGTTTACCTACGAGCAGTACTTC,CASSLDDSGMFTYEQYF
TRBJ2-1,TRBV6-1,TRBD2,many,TGTGCCAGCAGTCCCAAAACGGGACTAGCTGGCAATGAGCAGTTCTTC,CASSPKTGLAGNEQFF
TRBJ1-1,TRBV20-1,NA,NA,TGCAGTGCCTTACAGCCTAACACTGAAGCTTTCTTT,CSALQPNTEAFF
TRBJ1-1,TRBV5-6,NA,NA,TGTGCCAGCAGCTTCGGGGGCGCGGACACTGAAGCTTTCTTT,CASSFGGADTEAFF
TRBJ2-6,TRBV4-1,NA,few,TGCGCCAGCAGCCAAGTTCCCAGCTCTGGGGCCAACGTCCTGACTTTC,CASSQVPSSGANVLTF
TRBJ1-5,TRBV19,NA,NA,TGTGCCAGTAGTATCGGTTCCCCTTATCAGCCCCAGCATTTT,CASSIGSPYQPQHF